This TCR beta chain was captured in a study of blood T cells in healthy people across ages. There are 15 residues in the CDR3. The V gene lost 3 bases and the J gene lost 3 bases, with 15 bases spanning the gap. Germline CDR1 LGHDT, CDR2 YNNKEL (reference sequence). For the second PCR, which ran for roughly 7 to 11 cycles, a sample-barcoded 5' primer and a J-beta primer mix were used. No fewer than 3 million CDR3-containing paired-end reads came from each sample. TCRdb recomputed calls from the 5' RACE reads with MiXCR, one row per CDR3 protein. The table has 980,000 or so distinct CDR3 sequences, about 44% seen once.

The receptor comes from a man aged 25-45 years in good health. The chain has TRBV3-1 and TRBJ2-7; no firm D call. Source material: blood. Here the CDR3 reads CASSQVASPFYEQYF. CDR3 nucleotide sequence: TGTGCCAGCAGCCAGGTCGCAAGTCCCTTCTACGAGCAGTACTTC.